This record covers a single T cell receptor (beta chain). Use of 60 Vbeta and 13 Jbeta primers characterized the PCR. Generated by immunoSEQ multiplex PCR, the TCRdb table keeps only in-frame clones and is missing some. The sample has some 120,000 clones; roughly 80% are singletons. The data derive from a study of cytomegalovirus exposure and HLA in healthy donors. V gave up 0 bases and J gave up 6 bases, with 8 bases separating them. Germline lookup yields CDR1 MNHNY and CDR2 SVGAGI (reference sequence). There are 13 residues in the CDR3. This TCR came from a woman between 35 and 50 years old in good health and CMV-seronegative. This sequence joins TRBV6-6 and TRBJ1-2; D remains ambiguous. The sequencing input was PBMCs. The CDR3: CASSYSPSDGYTF. Written as DNA, the CDR3 is TGTGCCAGCAGTTACTCCCCATCGGATGGCTACACCTTC.